This entry lists 15 T cell receptor beta chains sequenced from one sample in a study of T cell repertoires in cytomegalovirus infection. TCRdb analysed the reads with MiXCR anew, one entry per CDR3 protein. The sample includes about 830,000 distinct CDR3 sequences, 32% seen only once; the top ten take roughly 12%. No cognate antigen is known for these TCRs. Sample: cultured CD8+ T cells from PBMCs, taken from culture after CMV antigen stimulation. These TCRs come from a human donor in good health (CMV status not recorded). Some clones in this sample may be carry-over from other donors' samples.

The V call is TRBV19, the J call TRBJ2-1, with TRBD1 as a possible D gene (6 bases). The length of the CDR3 is 13 residues. Trimming pared 3 bases from V and 5 bases from J, leaving 8 bases between. Germline V lookup: CDR1 LNHDA, CDR2 SQIVND (reference sequence). The CDR3 nucleotides are TGTGCCAGTAGTATGGGGACACACAATGAGCAGTTCTTC. This encodes CASSMGTHNEQFF.

This rearrangement joins TRBV28 to TRBJ1-2, with D unclear. Germline lookup yields CDR1 MDHEN and CDR2 SYDVKM. V was trimmed by 7 bases and J by 3 bases, leaving 15 bases between them. CDR3 length: 14 amino acids. The CDR3 loop reads CASTLTTGYYGYTF. The CDR3 region has the DNA TGTGCCAGCACGCTAACCACGGGGTACTATGGCTACACCTTC.

The chain has TRBV4-1 and TRBJ1-1; D is uncertain. This CDR3 contains 12 residues. Trimming took 0 bases from V and 6 from J, leaving 5 bases between them. Germline loops: CDR1 MGHRA, CDR2 YSYEKL. CDR3 sequence: CASSQDPAEAFF. CDR3 nucleotide sequence: TGCGCCAGCAGCCAAGATCCGGCTGAAGCTTTCTTT.

The sample holds a few counts of this clonotype. The genes are TRBV7-2 and TRBJ2-7, with TRBD1 matching over 8 bases. J lost 2 bases, V lost 0 bases, and 9 bases had no gene match. Per germline, CDR1 SGHTA and CDR2 FQGNSA. The CDR3 is 17 amino acids. The chain's CDR3 is CASSLAPGQAFPYEQYF. The CDR3, as DNA: TGTGCCAGCAGCTTAGCTCCGGGACAGGCGTTCCCCTACGAGCAGTACTTC.

This clonotype was seen more than once but under ten times. CDR3 coding DNA: TGCAGCGTTGTACCTCCCCCTGACTATGGCTACACCTTC. It encodes CSVVPPPDYGYTF. The chain employs TRBV29-1 and TRBJ1-2; D gene ambiguous. Trimming pared 4 bases from V and 3 bases from J, leaving 12 bases between. CDR1 SQVTM and CDR2 ANQGSEA come from the germline V gene. The CDR3 sequence is 13 residues long.

This clonotype was observed a handful of times. The chain uses TRBV10-3 and TRBJ2-7, with D possibly being TRBD1 or TRBD2 (5 bases each). From germline, CDR1 is ENHRY and CDR2 SYGVKD. This CDR3 has 16 amino acids. Trimming shortened V by 4 bases and J by 2 bases, and 18 bases separated the two germline ends. The CDR3 region is CAISGAGTLGTYEQYV. The CDR3 coding sequence is TGTGCCATCAGTGGGGCAGGGACCCTCGGAACCTACGAGCAGTACGTC.

This clonotype came up a few times. The rearrangement uses TRBV27 and TRBJ1-1; 10 bases map to TRBD1. The CDR3 has 17 amino acids. The V and J ends lost 5 bases and 4 bases, in that order; junction bases with no gene match: 13. Germline V CDR1 and CDR2: MNHEY, SMNVEV (reference sequence). CDR3: CASSPIGTGVRFTEAFF. The CDR3 DNA reads as TGTGCCAGCAGTCCAATAGGGACAGGGGTTAGGTTCACTGAAGCTTTCTTT.

This clonotype showed up just a few times. CDR3 sequence reads: CASSFGLPTETQYF. Here the CDR3 DNA reads TGTGCCAGCAGCTTCGGACTGCCAACGGAGACCCAGTACTTC. The J gene is TRBJ2-5, the V gene TRBV7-9; D possibly corresponds to TRBD2 (5 bases). Trimming took 3 bases from V and 5 from J, leaving 13 bases between them. CDR1 and CDR2 from the germline V gene are SEHNR and FQNEAQ (reference sequence). The CDR3 runs 14 residues.

The chain employs TRBV4-2 and TRBJ2-5; TRBD2 aligns across 8 bases. The CDR3 totals 16 residues. Germline V gene data show CDR1 as LGHNA and CDR2 as YNFKEQ. J lost 6 bases, V lost 0 bases, and 9 bases had no gene match. This chain's CDR3 is CASSQERTGGAKTQYF. CDR3 nucleotides: TGTGCCAGCAGCCAAGAGCGGACCGGGGGGGCTAAGACCCAGTACTTC.

This clonotype appeared a few times. The chain links TRBV27 to TRBJ2-6; 10 bases match TRBD1. After removal of 6 bases from V and 1 base from J, the junction contained 12 bases not matched to a gene. The length of the CDR3 is 19 residues. Germline V gene lookup returns CDR1 MNHEY and CDR2 SMNVEV (reference sequence). The CDR3 DNA sequence: TGTGCCAGCAGCGAAGAGGGACAGGGGTTTTCATCTGGGGCCAACGTCCTGACTTTC. This codes for CASSEEGQGFSSGANVLTF.

The chain carries TRBV7-2 and TRBJ1-6; 9 bases match TRBD1. Trimming took 4 bases from V and 10 from J; bases not matched to a gene: 5. Per the germline V gene, CDR1 is SGHTA and CDR2 is FQGNSA. The CDR3 spans 14 residues. The CDR3 DNA follows: TGTGCCAGCAGCTCCTGGGACAGGGTGTCACCCCTCCACTTT. Protein product: CASSSWDRVSPLHF. The variable domain in full, with the rest retrieved from reference TRBV7-2 and TRBJ1-6, is GAGVSQSPSNKVTEKGKDVELRCDPISGHTALYWYRQSLGQGLEFLIYFQGNSAPDKSGLPSDRFSAERTGGSVSTLTIQRTQQEDSAVYLCASSSWDRVSPLHFGNGTRLTVT.

The chain couples TRBV6-2 or TRBV6-3 to TRBJ1-1; 8 positions match TRBD1. This CDR3 comprises 15 residues. V shed 2 bases, J shed 3 bases, and the junction held 5 bases outside the gene matches. CDR1 and CDR2 (germline): MNHEY, SVGEGT. The CDR3 protein is CASSYAGGLDTEAFF. The CDR3 region has the DNA TGTGCCAGCAGTTACGCAGGGGGCCTGGACACTGAAGCTTTCTTT.

The chain combines TRBV4-1 with TRBJ2-7; TRBD1 matches 11 bases. This CDR3 contains 16 residues. Germline values: CDR1 MGHRA, CDR2 YSYEKL. The V gene end was trimmed by 0 bases and the J gene end by 5 bases; junction bases not matched to a gene: 6. The CDR3 region has the DNA TGCGCCAGCAGCCAAGACCCCGGGACAGGGGGGGACGAGCAGTACTTC. Translated: CASSQDPGTGGDEQYF.

The rearrangement uses TRBV7-3 and TRBJ2-1, with a weak D call TRBD2 (7 bases). Germline-derived CDR1 and CDR2 are SGHTA and FQGTGA. V was trimmed by 2 bases and J by 7 bases, leaving 15 bases between them. The CDR3 is 15 amino acids. CDR3 in DNA: TGTGCCAGCAGCTTATTTGGGGGGGGGCTGAATGAGCAGTTCTTC. This translates into CASSLFGGGLNEQFF.

Here the CDR3 reads CASSSGQEVAQPQHF. The CDR3 region has the DNA TGTGCCAGCAGTTCGGGACAGGAGGTAGCTCAGCCCCAGCATTTT. V and J are TRBV27 and TRBJ1-5, with 8 bases fitting TRBD1. CDR1 is MNHEY, CDR2 SMNVEV, per germline (reference sequence). This CDR3 has 15 amino acids. The trim removed 4 bases at V and 6 bases at J, leaving 8 bases unmatched.